A selection of T cell receptor beta chains follows, all from one sample in a study of blood T cells in healthy people across ages. TCRdb used MiXCR to reprocess the 5' RACE reads, holding one entry per CDR3 protein. The sample yields some 1.5 million distinct CDR3 sequences, approximately 30% seen once. The sequenced material came from blood. The receptors here all came from a young woman in good health. Each CDR3 is given with its conserved first and last residue. A D gene is named only where the DNA matches it firmly. Clone size, where shown, is once, few, many, or a class for clones that have expanded.

-	TRBJ2-7	TRBV20-1	many	TGCAGTGCTAGACGTTCGTTAGCAGAGGACGAGCAGTACTTC	CSARRSLAEDEQYF
TRBD1	TRBJ2-5	TRBV5-1	-	TGCGCCAGCAGCTTGGCAGGGGGCGACGAGACCCAGTACTTC	CASSLAGGDETQYF
-	TRBJ2-4	TRBV6-5	many	TGTGCCAGCAGTTACTCGGGAAGAAGAACGAACATTCAGTACTTC	CASSYSGRRTNIQYF
-	TRBJ2-7	TRBV28	few	TGTGCCAGCATCCTCCAGGGGAACTCCTACGAGCAGTACTTC	CASILQGNSYEQYF
-	TRBJ2-1	TRBV3-1	-	TGTGCCAGCAGCCAAGGAGCGGACACGACCTACAATGAGCAGTTCTTC	CASSQGADTTYNEQFF
-	TRBJ2-1	TRBV20-1	few	TGCAGTGCCATCCGATCGAGTCGTTCCAATGAGCAGTTCTTC	CSAIRSSRSNEQFF
TRBD2	TRBJ2-5	TRBV7-2	few	TGTGCCAGCAGCCAAAGGTCCACTAGCGGCGAGACCCAGTACTTC	CASSQRSTSGETQYF
TRBD2	TRBJ2-3	TRBV6-1	-	TGTGCCAGCAGGCTCCGGACTAGCGGGAGGACAGATACGCAGTATTTT	CASRLRTSGRTDTQYF
TRBD1	TRBJ2-6	TRBV7-9	-	TGTGCCAGCAGCTCCCACAGGGGACAAGGGGCCAACGTCCTGACTTTC	CASSSHRGQGANVLTF
-	TRBJ1-5	TRBV18	-	TGTGCCAGCTCAAGTGCGGGGGCAGAGCCCCAGCATTTT	CASSSAGAEPQHF
-	TRBJ2-7	TRBV6-5	few	TGTGCCAGCACCGGGACCGCTGCAGGCGAGCAGTACTTC	CASTGTAAGEQYF
-	TRBJ2-1	TRBV7-2	many	TGTGCCAGCAGCTTAGCGGTAAACCCCCTGGGCAATGAGCAGTTCTTC	CASSLAVNPLGNEQFF
TRBD2	TRBJ2-3	TRBV2	few	TGTGCCAGCAGTGAAGACGGCGGGGGGCTCACAGATACGCAGTATTTT	CASSEDGGGLTDTQYF
-	TRBJ2-3	TRBV9	many	TGTGCCAGCAGCGTAAGGACAGATACGCAGTATTTT	CASSVRTDTQYF
-	TRBJ1-6	TRBV4-1	-	TGCGCCAGCAGCCACGGGGAGGCGAGGGATACAAAAGGAAATTCACCCCTCCACTTT	CASSHGEARDTKGNSPLHF
-	TRBJ2-7	TRBV12-3/TRBV12-4	-	TGTGCCAGCAGTCTCGGGATCAGCAAGTACGAGCAGTACTTC	CASSLGISKYEQYF
TRBD1	TRBJ2-1	TRBV24-1	-	TGTGCCATCAGGCAGACAGGGCGTCGAAATGAGCAGTTCTTC	CAIRQTGRRNEQFF
TRBD2	TRBJ2-7	TRBV3-1	-	TGTGCCACCGGGAGGGAGGGCGAGCAGTACTTC	CATGREGEQYF
TRBD2	TRBJ2-7	TRBV7-2	few	TGTGCCAGCAGCTTAGTAGCCACGGCGGGAGCCTACGAGCAGTACTTC	CASSLVATAGAYEQYF
TRBD2	TRBJ2-1	TRBV27	few	TGTGCCTGCAGTTTGACGCTAGCGGGTTCCTACAATGAGCAGTTCTTC	CACSLTLAGSYNEQFF
-	TRBJ2-3	TRBV15	-	TGTGCCACCAGCAGAGAAATTCAGGGATTCACAGATACGCAGTATTTT	CATSREIQGFTDTQYF
-	TRBJ1-5	TRBV29-1	-	TGCAGCGTTGGGGTCGGCGGGGATAGCAATCAGCCCCAGCATTTT	CSVGVGGDSNQPQHF
-	TRBJ2-1	TRBV5-1	few	TGCGCCAGCAGCTTGGGGGGTGCGAACGTTGATGAGCAGTTCTTC	CASSLGGANVDEQFF
-	TRBJ1-5	TRBV30	-	TGTGCCTGGAGTTCAGGACCCAATCAGCCCCAGCATTTT	CAWSSGPNQPQHF
TRBD2	TRBJ2-3	TRBV20-1	-	TGCAGTGGGACTAGCGGGGGCCCTAGCACAGATACGCAGTATTTT	CSGTSGGPSTDTQYF
-	TRBJ2-3	TRBV29-1	many	TGCAGCGTGAAGACGGAAGACACAGATACGCAGTATTTT	CSVKTEDTDTQYF
-	TRBJ1-6	TRBV5-6	few	TGTGCCAGCCATGTTTTTGTACGGGAGCTTTCACCCCTCCACTTT	CASHVFVRELSPLHF
TRBD1	TRBJ2-6	TRBV12-3/TRBV12-4	many	TGTGCCAGCAGTTTAGGGGGACAGGGTGGCTCTGGGGCCAACGTCCTGACTTTC	CASSLGGQGGSGANVLTF
-	TRBJ2-4	TRBV12-3/TRBV12-4	-	TGTGCCAGCAGTGGAGGACTATCGGTCTACAATGAGCAGTACTTC	CASSGGLSVYNEQYF
-	TRBJ1-1	TRBV12-3/TRBV12-4	-	TGTGCCAGCAGTCGTTATGGGGGTAACACTGAAGCTTTCTTT	CASSRYGGNTEAFF
-	TRBJ2-1	TRBV7-2	-	TGTGCCAGCAGCTTAGCGCGGCCCTCCTACAATGAGCGGTTCTTC	CASSLARPSYNERFF
-	TRBJ2-7	TRBV9	-	TGTGCCAGCAGCGTAGGCCCCGGGGGCCGCTACGAGCAGTACTTC	CASSVGPGGRYEQYF
-	TRBJ1-3	TRBV6-5	few	TGTGCCAGCAGCCGTGGCCACACCATATATTTT	CASSRGHTIYF
-	TRBJ2-7	TRBV7-2	many	TGTGCCAGCAGCTCAGGGCTGGCCGAGCAGTACTTC	CASSSGLAEQYF
-	TRBJ1-5	TRBV27	-	TGTGCCAGCAGTTTATGGGGACAAGGTCAGCCCCAGCATTTT	CASSLWGQGQPQHF
TRBD2	TRBJ2-1	TRBV20-1	-	TGCAGTGCTAGAGATCTGACTAGCGGGAGTTTCAATGAGCAGTTCTTC	CSARDLTSGSFNEQFF
-	TRBJ2-1	TRBV7-2	-	TGTGCCAGCACCCCCTTCAATGAGCAGTTCTTC	CASTPFNEQFF
-	TRBJ1-2	TRBV2	few	TGTGCCAGCAGTGAAAGGGTTACCTATGGCTACACCTTC	CASSERVTYGYTF
TRBD2	TRBJ2-6	TRBV12-3/TRBV12-4	-	TGTGCCAGCAGTGGAGGTATGGGGAGGGCCGCTTCCTCTGGGGCCAACGTCCTGACTTTC	CASSGGMGRAASSGANVLTF
TRBD2	TRBJ2-7	TRBV5-5	few	TGTGCCAGCAGCTTGGCTAGCGGGAGAGTAAACTCCTACGAGCAGTACTTC	CASSLASGRVNSYEQYF
TRBD2	TRBJ2-4	TRBV28	-	TGTGCCAGCAGTCCCCATCTGACTAGCTACGAGTTTCAGTACTTC	CASSPHLTSYEFQYF
TRBD1	TRBJ1-2	TRBV7-2	few	TGTGCCAGCAGCTTAGGTCAGGGGGCTTTTGCAAACTATGGCTACACCTTC	CASSLGQGAFANYGYTF
-	TRBJ1-5	TRBV12-3/TRBV12-4	-	TGTGCCAGCAGTTTCCCCCCCTCACGCAATCAGCCCCAGCATTTT	CASSFPPSRNQPQHF
TRBD1	TRBJ1-1	TRBV4-1	-	TGCGCCAGCAGCTCCCGGCAGGGGGCGGGGGGGGGCACTGAAGCTTTCTTT	CASSSRQGAGGGTEAFF
-	TRBJ1-5	TRBV20-1	-	TGCAGTGCTGATACAGGGTTATGGCAGCCCCAGCATTTT	CSADTGLWQPQHF
-	TRBJ2-1	TRBV20-1	-	TGCAGTGCCGCGGCCTGGGATGAGCAGTTCTTC	CSAAAWDEQFF
-	TRBJ2-1	TRBV27	-	TGTGCCAGCAGTTTATTACTTGGCAACAATGAGCAGTTCTTC	CASSLLLGNNEQFF
TRBD2	TRBJ2-1	TRBV3-1	few	TGTGCCAGCAGCCAAGAAGCGGGGGGCCACAATGAGCAGTTCTTC	CASSQEAGGHNEQFF
-	TRBJ2-7	TRBV11-2	many	TGTGCCAGCAGCTTACTTCGGGGCCCCTCCTACGAGCAGTACTTC	CASSLLRGPSYEQYF
-	TRBJ2-1	TRBV15	many	TGTGCCACCAGCAGTACACTAGACAATGAGCAGTTCTTC	CATSSTLDNEQFF
TRBD1	TRBJ1-5	TRBV29-1	-	TGCAGCGTTGGGGACAGGCCCTATAGCAATCAGCCCCAGCATTTT	CSVGDRPYSNQPQHF
-	TRBJ1-1	TRBV7-9	-	TGTGCCGGCAGCTTAGTTAACAGTTTGAACACTGAAGCTTTCTTT	CAGSLVNSLNTEAFF
TRBD2	TRBJ2-1	TRBV9	few	TGTGCCAGCAGCGTAATAGCGGGGGGAAATGAGCAGTTCTTC	CASSVIAGGNEQFF
-	TRBJ2-7	TRBV20-1	-	TGCAGTGCTAGGGCCCGGGAAGGAGGGGGCGGCTACGAGCAGTACTTC	CSARAREGGGGYEQYF
-	TRBJ2-4	TRBV7-2	-	TGTGCCAGCAGCCCCGTGTGGGGGCAGCTAGCCAAAAACATTCAGTACTTC	CASSPVWGQLAKNIQYF